The 10 T cell receptor beta chains in this list originate from one sample, sequenced in a study of molecular identifiers for immune sequencing clone quantification. TCRdb called the PCR reads again in MiXCR, with one record for every CDR3 protein. This sample has about 100,000 distinct CDR3 sequences, with approximately 40% found just once. Sequenced input: naive CD8+ T cells from blood, with Jurkat cell RNA spiked in. The subset: FACS-sorted CD8+CD4-CCR7+CD45RA+ naive T cells. The receptors shown here come from a human donor in good health. Some libraries in this study had Jurkat cell RNA spiked in.

Note on this clonotype: It may be a read error: a sequence one base away is much more abundant. The rearrangement links TRBV12-3 or TRBV12-4 to TRBJ2-5; D call uncertain. This CDR3 has 14 residues. Written as DNA, the CDR3 is TGTGCCAGCAGTTTAACTGGGGTTCGAGAGACCCAGAACTTC. It translates to CASSLTGVRETQNF.

The rearrangement joins TRBV5-5 to TRBJ2-6; D might be TRBD1 (6 bases). The ends were cut back, 4 bases at V and 3 bases at J, with 14 bases in the middle. From germline, CDR1 is SGHKS and CDR2 YYEKEE (reference sequence). This CDR3 contains 16 residues. For the CDR3, the DNA is TGTGCCAGCAGCATAGACTGGGGGCTTGGGGCCAACGTCCTGACTTTC. Amino acids: CASSIDWGLGANVLTF.

This clonotype was seen a single time. This sequence may be a read error, since a much larger clone differs from it by one base. The rearrangement joins TRBV6-2 or TRBV6-3 to TRBJ1-5; possibly TRBD1 for D (5 bases). Germline-derived CDR1 and CDR2 are MNHEY and SVGEGT. The V end lost 7 bases, the J end lost 7 bases, and 17 bases lay between the germline ends. This CDR3 region has 14 residues. The CDR3 spells CASTSDRRGQPQHF. In DNA form, the CDR3 reads TGTGCCAGCACCTCTGACAGACGTGGGCAGCCCCAGCATTTT.

The chain recombines TRBV4-3 with TRBJ2-7; 10 nucleotides agree with TRBD1. Germline CDR1 and CDR2: LGHNA and YSLEER. The V and J ends lost 4 bases and 6 bases, in that order; junction bases with no gene match: 9. The CDR3 contains 15 residues. CDR3 sequence: CASSRTGTGVSEQYF. CDR3 DNA sequence: TGCGCCAGCAGCCGCACGGGGACAGGGGTGTCCGAGCAGTACTTC.

This clonotype was observed a handful of times. V gene TRBV7-6 combines with J gene TRBJ1-6; perhaps TRBD1 as D (5 bases). The CDR3 extends over 15 amino acids. Trimming stripped 6 bases from V and 7 bases from J, with 16 bases between. The germline V gene encodes CDR1 SGHVS and CDR2 FNYEAQ. CDR3 residues: CASSQTRGFNSPLHF. Here the CDR3 DNA reads TGTGCCAGCAGTCAGACCCGGGGGTTCAATTCACCCCTCCACTTT.

With respect to this clonotype: A much larger clone is a single base away; this may be a read error. CDR3 protein: CASSPAPLAGPNEQYF. The DNA for the CDR3 is TGCGCCAGCAGCCCCGCTCCACTAGCGGGACCCAACGAGCAGTACTTC. The chain combines TRBV4-1 with TRBJ2-7; TRBD2 agrees at 10 bases. The V gene end was trimmed by 4 bases and the J gene end by 5 bases; junction bases not matched to a gene: 11. This CDR3 region has 16 residues. From germline, CDR1 is MGHRA and CDR2 YSYEKL.

The chain couples TRBV6-5 to TRBJ2-3; no clear D. CDR1 and CDR2 (germline): MNHEY, SVGAGI. The CDR3 totals 13 residues. The germline V and J ends were trimmed by 10 bases and 2 bases, with 13 bases remaining between them. CDR3 sequence: CATRPHPTDTQYF. In DNA, the CDR3 is TGTGCCACTCGACCCCACCCCACAGATACGCAGTATTTT.

The sample holds a few counts of this clonotype. This sequence joins TRBV6-6 and TRBJ2-4; no clear D. The germline CDR1 and CDR2 sequences are MNHNY and SVGAGI (reference sequence). Trimming shortened V by 2 bases and J by 4 bases, and 15 bases separated the two germline ends. CDR3 length: 16 residues. For the CDR3, the DNA is TGTGCCAGCAGTTACGTGGCCCCTCCTCCGAAAAACATTCAGTACTTC. It is translated as CASSYVAPPPKNIQYF.

There are a few counts of this clonotype. The chain uses TRBV19 and TRBJ1-1; D remains unclear. V was trimmed by 4 bases and J by 0 bases, leaving 12 bases between them. The CDR3 is made up of 15 amino acids. Germline assignment: CDR1 LNHDA and CDR2 SQIVND (reference sequence). CDR3 in DNA: TGTGCCAGTAGTACCGGGGAGAGACTGAACACTGAAGCTTTCTTT. Encoded protein: CASSTGERLNTEAFF.

The CDR3 reads CASSPIDSAGLAGVAYEQYF. CDR3 sequence (DNA): TGTGCCAGCAGCCCGATTGACAGCGCGGGACTAGCGGGAGTCGCCTACGAGCAGTACTTC. The chain uses TRBV13 and TRBJ2-7; TRBD2 matches at 14 bases. V lost 5 bases to trimming and J lost 2 bases; unmatched junction nucleotides: 17. The CDR3 has 20 residues. The germline gives CDR1 PRHDT, CDR2 FYEKMQ (reference sequence).